This TCR beta chain originates from a study of blood T cell repertoires in COVID-19. Study information: The samples span acute and convalescent COVID-19 from the United States, Italy and Spain. PBMCs, B-cell-depleted T cells, or T cells were the source of the cDNA or gDNA that made up the material.

The germline gives CDR1 SEHNR, CDR2 FQNEAQ (reference sequence). The CDR3 sequence is 16 residues long. V was pared by 5 bases and J by 0 bases, with 14 bases between. Original processing methods: Amplification from reference gene primers served as the basis for estimated nucleated cell counts. TCRdb keeps only in-frame clones here, not all; method: immunoSEQ multiplex PCR. V and J calls and clone size are copied from that table; D and trimming were computed from the DNA. This repertoire shows about 140,000 clones, 85% found once; its top ten account for less than 3%. The genes are TRBV7-9 and TRBJ2-4, with a tentative D call TRBD2 (6 bases). This sequence originates from a middle-aged man with acute or convalescent COVID-19. The specimen was peripheral blood. The CDR3 here is CASSPWGELAKNIQYF. CDR3 in DNA: TGTGCCAGCAGCCCCTGGGGGGAGTTAGCCAAAAACATTCAGTACTTC.